This T cell receptor (beta chain) was retrieved from a study of metastatic and nonmetastatic thyroid tumors. Study-wide results and limits: Reported TCR beta diversity, measured in blood and tumor, was significantly higher for malignant thyroid tumors than for benign nodules.

This CDR3 is 13 amino acids long. Germline CDR1 is GTSNPN and CDR2 is SVGIG (reference sequence). The V gene lost 4 bases and the J gene lost 5 bases, with 12 bases spanning the gap. This clone was counted at least ten times. Its antigen is undetermined. This clone may be a read error of a much larger clone one base away. TCRdb re-processed the PCR reads through MiXCR. The table lists 9,000 to 13,000 clones, around 30% of them singletons. Not a single patient had been given any form of treatment at any point before undergoing thyroid surgery. Sample: tumor tissue. This TCR came from a female donor with papillary thyroid cancer or a benign thyroid nodule (not recorded which). Some clones in this sample may be carry-over from other donors' samples. V gene TRBV30 combines with J gene TRBJ1-5, with D perhaps matching TRBD1 (5 bases). For the CDR3, the DNA is TGTGCCTGGATGCTGGGGGAGCATCAGCCCCAGCATTTT. Translated: CAWMLGEHQPQHF.